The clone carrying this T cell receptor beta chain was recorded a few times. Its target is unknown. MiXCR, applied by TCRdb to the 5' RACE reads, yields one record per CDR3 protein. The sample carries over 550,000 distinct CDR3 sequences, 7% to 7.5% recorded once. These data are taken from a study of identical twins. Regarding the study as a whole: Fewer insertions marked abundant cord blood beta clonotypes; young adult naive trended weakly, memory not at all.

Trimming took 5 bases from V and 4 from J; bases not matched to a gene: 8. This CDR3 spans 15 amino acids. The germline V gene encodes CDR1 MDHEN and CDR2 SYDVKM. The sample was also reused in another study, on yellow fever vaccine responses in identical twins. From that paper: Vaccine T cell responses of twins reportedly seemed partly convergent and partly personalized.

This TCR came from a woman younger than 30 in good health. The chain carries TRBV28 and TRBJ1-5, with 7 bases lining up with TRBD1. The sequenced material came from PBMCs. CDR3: CASSLPGQENQPQHF. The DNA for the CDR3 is TGTGCCAGCAGTCTCCCCGGACAGGAGAATCAGCCCCAGCATTTT.